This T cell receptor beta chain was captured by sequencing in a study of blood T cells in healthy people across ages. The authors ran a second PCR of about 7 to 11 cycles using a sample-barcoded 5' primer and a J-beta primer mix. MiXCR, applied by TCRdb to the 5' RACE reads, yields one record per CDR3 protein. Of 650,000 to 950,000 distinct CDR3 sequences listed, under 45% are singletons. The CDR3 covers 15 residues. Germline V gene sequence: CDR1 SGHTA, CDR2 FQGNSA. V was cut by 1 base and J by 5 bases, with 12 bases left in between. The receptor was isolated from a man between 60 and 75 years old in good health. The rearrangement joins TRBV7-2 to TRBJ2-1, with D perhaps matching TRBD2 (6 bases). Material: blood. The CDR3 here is CASSLVGLANNEQFF. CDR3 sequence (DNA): TGTGCCAGCAGCTTAGTAGGGCTAGCGAACAATGAGCAGTTCTTC.